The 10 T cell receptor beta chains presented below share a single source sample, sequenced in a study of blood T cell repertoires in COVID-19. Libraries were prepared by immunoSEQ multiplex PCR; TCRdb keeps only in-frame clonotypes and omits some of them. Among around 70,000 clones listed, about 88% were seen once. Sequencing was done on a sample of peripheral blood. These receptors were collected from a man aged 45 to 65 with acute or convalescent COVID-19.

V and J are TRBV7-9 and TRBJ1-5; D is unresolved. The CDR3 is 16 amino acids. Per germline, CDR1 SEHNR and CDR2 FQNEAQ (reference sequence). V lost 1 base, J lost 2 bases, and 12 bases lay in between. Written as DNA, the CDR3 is TGTGCCAGCAGCTTAGGGCCAGGATGGGGCAATCAGCCCCAGCATTTT. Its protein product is CASSLGPGWGNQPQHF.

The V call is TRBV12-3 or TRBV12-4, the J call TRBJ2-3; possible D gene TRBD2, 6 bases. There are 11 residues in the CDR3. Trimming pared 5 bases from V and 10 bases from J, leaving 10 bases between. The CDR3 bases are TGTGCCAGCAGTCCGGACTATTCGCAGTATTTT. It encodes CASSPDYSQYF.

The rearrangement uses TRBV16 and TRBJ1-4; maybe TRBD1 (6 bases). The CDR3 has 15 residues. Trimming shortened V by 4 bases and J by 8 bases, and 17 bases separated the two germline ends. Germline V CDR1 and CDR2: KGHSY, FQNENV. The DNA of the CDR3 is TGTGCCAGCAGCCTCCAAGGATGGGGGCGGGAAAAACTGTTTTTT. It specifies CASSLQGWGREKLFF.

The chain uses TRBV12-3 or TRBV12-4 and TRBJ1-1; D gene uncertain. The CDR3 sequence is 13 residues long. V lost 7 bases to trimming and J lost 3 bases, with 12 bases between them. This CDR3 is CASIRLGDTEAFF. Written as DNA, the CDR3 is TGTGCCAGCATCCGACTCGGGGACACTGAAGCTTTCTTT.

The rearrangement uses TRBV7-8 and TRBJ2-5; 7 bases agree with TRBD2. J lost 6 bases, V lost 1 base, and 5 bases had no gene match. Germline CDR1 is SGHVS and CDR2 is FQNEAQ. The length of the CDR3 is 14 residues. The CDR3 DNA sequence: TGTGCCAGCAGCTTAGAGCGGGGAGGGAAGACCCAGTACTTC. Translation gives CASSLERGGKTQYF.

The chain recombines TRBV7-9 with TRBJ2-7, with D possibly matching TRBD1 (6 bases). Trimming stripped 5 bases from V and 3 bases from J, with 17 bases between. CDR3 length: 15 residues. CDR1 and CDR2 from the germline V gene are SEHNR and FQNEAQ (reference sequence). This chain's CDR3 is CASSKSTGSGYEQYF. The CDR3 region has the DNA TGTGCCAGCAGCAAAAGTACAGGGTCAGGCTACGAGCAGTACTTC.

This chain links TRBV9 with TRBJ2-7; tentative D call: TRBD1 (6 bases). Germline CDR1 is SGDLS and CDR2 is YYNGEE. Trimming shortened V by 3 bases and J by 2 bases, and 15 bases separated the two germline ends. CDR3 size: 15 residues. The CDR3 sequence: CASSAGQSITYEQYF. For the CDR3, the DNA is TGTGCCAGCAGCGCCGGACAGAGTATAACCTACGAGCAGTACTTC.

The CDR3 bases are TGTGCCAGCACCCCACAGGTGGGTCAGCCCCAGCATTTT. This translates into CASTPQVGQPQHF. The V call is TRBV27, the J call TRBJ1-5, with D tentatively TRBD1 (5 bases). Germline lookup yields CDR1 MNHEY and CDR2 SMNVEV (reference sequence). The V gene lost 7 bases and the J gene lost 6 bases, with 13 bases spanning the gap. The CDR3 contains 13 residues.

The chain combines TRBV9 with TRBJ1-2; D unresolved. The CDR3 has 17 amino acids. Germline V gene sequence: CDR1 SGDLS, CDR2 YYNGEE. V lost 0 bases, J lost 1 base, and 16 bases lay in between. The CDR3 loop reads CASSVGRGSGFNYGYTF. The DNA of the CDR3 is TGTGCCAGCAGCGTAGGAAGAGGCAGCGGTTTTAACTATGGCTACACCTTC.

CDR3 DNA: TGTGCCAGCAGCTCCCGCGGGGGGGCGGGTCCAGATACGCAGTATTTT. It specifies CASSSRGGAGPDTQYF. The rearrangement joins TRBV9 to TRBJ2-3; the match to TRBD2 covers 9 bases. The CDR3 has 16 amino acids. The ends lost 4 bases at V and 4 bases at J; junction bases unmatched: 10. From germline, CDR1 is SGDLS and CDR2 YYNGEE. The variable domain in full, completed from reference TRBV9 and TRBJ2-3, reads DSGVTQTPKHLITATGQRVTLRCSPRSGDLSVYWYQQSLDQGLQFLIQYYNGEERAKGNILERFSAQQFPDLHSELNLSSLELGDSALYFCASSSRGGAGPDTQYFGPGTRLTVL.